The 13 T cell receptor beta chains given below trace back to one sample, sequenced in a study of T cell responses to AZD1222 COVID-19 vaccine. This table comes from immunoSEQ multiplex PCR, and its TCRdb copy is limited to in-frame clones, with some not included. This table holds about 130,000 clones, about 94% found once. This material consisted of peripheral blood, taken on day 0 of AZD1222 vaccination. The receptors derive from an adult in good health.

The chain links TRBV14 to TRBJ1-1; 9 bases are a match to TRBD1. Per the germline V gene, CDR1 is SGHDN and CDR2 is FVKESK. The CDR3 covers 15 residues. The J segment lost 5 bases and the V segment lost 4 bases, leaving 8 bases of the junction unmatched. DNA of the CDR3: TGTGCCAGCAGCCGGGAGGGACAGGGTGGAACTGAAGCTTTCTTT. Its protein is CASSREGQGGTEAFF.

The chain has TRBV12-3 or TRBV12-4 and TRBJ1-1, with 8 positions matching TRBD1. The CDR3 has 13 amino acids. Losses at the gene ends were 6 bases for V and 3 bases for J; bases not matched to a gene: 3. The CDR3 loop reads CASRSGGYTEAFF. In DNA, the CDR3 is TGTGCCAGCAGATCAGGGGGCTACACTGAAGCTTTCTTT.

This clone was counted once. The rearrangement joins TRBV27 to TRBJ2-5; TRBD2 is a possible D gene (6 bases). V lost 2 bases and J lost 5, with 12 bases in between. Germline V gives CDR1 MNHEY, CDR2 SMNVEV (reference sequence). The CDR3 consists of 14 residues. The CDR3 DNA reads TGTGCCAGCAGTTTACGCGCGGGGACCGAGACCCAGTACTTC. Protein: CASSLRAGTETQYF.

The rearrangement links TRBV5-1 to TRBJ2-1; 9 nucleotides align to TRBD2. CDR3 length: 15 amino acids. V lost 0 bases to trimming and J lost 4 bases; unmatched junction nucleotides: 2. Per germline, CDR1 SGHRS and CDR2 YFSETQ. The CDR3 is CASSLVSGSYNEQFF. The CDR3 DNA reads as TGCGCCAGCAGCTTGGTTAGCGGGAGTTACAATGAGCAGTTCTTC.

This chain's CDR3 is CASSGRQGLTGTQYF. In DNA, the CDR3 is TGTGCCAGCAGTGGTCGACAAGGCTTAACAGGGACGCAGTATTTT. The rearrangement joins TRBV6-2 or TRBV6-3 to TRBJ2-3, with D tentatively TRBD1 (6 bases). Germline V CDR1 and CDR2: MNHEY, SVGEGT. This CDR3 has 15 amino acids. Deletions cut 5 bases from V and 9 bases from J, with 21 bases between.

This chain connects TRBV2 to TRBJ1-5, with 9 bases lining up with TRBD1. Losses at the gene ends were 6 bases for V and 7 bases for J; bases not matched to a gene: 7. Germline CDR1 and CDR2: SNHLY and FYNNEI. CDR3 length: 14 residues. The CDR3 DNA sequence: TGTGCCAGCAGGGGGACAGGGAGGTCGCAGCCCCAGCATTTT. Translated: CASRGTGRSQPQHF.

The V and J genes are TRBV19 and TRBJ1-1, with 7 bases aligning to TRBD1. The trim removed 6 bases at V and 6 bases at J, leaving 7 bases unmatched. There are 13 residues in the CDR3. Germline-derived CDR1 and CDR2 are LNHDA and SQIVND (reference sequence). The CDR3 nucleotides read TGTGCCAGTAGCGGGACAGCTTTTCCTGAAGCTTTCTTT. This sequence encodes CASSGTAFPEAFF.

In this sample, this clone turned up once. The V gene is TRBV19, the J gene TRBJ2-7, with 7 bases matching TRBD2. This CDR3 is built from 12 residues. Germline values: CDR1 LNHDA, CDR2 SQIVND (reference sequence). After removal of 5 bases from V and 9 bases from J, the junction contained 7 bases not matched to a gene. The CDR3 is CASSLGEGRQYF. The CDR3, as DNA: TGTGCCAGTAGTTTGGGGGAGGGGCGGCAGTACTTC. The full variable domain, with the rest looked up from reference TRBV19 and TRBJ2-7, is DGGITQSPKYLFRKEGQNVTLSCEQNLNHDAMYWYRQDPGQGLRLIYYSQIVNDFQKGDIAEGYSVSREKKESFPLTVTSAQKNPTAFYLCASSLGEGRQYFGPGTRLTVT.

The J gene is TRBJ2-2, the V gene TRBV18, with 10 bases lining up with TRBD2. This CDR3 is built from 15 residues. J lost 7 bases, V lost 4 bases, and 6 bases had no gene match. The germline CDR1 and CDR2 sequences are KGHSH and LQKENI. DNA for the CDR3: TGTGCCAGCTCACTTGGGACTAGCGAGCACGGGGAGCTGTTTTTT. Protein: CASSLGTSEHGELFF.

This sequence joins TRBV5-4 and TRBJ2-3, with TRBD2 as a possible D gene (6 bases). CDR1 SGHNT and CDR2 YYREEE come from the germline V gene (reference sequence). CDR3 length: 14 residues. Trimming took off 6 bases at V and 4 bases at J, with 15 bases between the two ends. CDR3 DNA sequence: TGTGCCAGCACCCGTGGAGGGTTCGCAGATACGCAGTATTTT. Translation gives CASTRGGFADTQYF.

Here the CDR3 DNA reads TGTGCCAGCAGCAGCCGGGACACTAGCTCTGGGGCCAACGTCCTGACTTTC. Its protein is CASSSRDTSSGANVLTF. The chain combines TRBV14 with TRBJ2-6; TRBD1 might be the D (6 bases). Trimming took off 5 bases at V and 0 bases at J, with 14 bases between the two ends. This CDR3 is 17 amino acids long. Germline V gene sequence: CDR1 SGHDN, CDR2 FVKESK.

CDR3 loop: CASSYYVGTDTQYF. DNA of the CDR3: TGTGCCAGCAGTTACTACGTAGGCACAGATACGCAGTATTTT. This sequence joins TRBV6-6 and TRBJ2-3; no clear D gene. V dropped 1 base and J dropped 1 base, with 6 bases sitting between them. The CDR3 contains 14 residues. The germline CDR1 and CDR2 sequences are MNHNY and SVGAGI (reference sequence).

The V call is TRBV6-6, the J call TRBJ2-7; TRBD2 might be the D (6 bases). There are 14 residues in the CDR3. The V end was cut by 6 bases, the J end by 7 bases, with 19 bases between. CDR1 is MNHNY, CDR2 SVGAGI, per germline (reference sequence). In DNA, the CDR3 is TGTGCCAGCAGCTCTCCCCCGGAGGGTAGGGAGCAGTACTTC. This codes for CASSSPPEGREQYF.